Described below is a single T cell receptor (beta chain) sequence and its context. The data are from a study of shared T cell receptors in the human thymus. Clones were read by immunoSEQ multiplex PCR, and TCRdb kept only the in-frame ones, dropping some. The sample consists of approximately 730,000 clones, roughly 85% of them appearing once. Trimming pared 9 bases from V and 2 bases from J, leaving 16 bases between. CDR3 length equals 14 residues. Germline CDR1 reads MNHEY; CDR2 reads SVGAGI. These records were also assigned to another study, of human thymus T cells. As that report states: Across thymic and blood repertoires, the usage of V and J genes appeared to be biased.

The sequence derives from a girl under three years old with a congenital heart defect. V is TRBV6-5 and J is TRBJ1-2, with D possibly matching TRBD1 (6 bases). The sample consisted of thymocytes. CDR3 loop: CARSPDRANYGYTF. The CDR3 DNA is TGTGCCAGATCCCCGGACAGAGCCAACTATGGCTACACCTTC.